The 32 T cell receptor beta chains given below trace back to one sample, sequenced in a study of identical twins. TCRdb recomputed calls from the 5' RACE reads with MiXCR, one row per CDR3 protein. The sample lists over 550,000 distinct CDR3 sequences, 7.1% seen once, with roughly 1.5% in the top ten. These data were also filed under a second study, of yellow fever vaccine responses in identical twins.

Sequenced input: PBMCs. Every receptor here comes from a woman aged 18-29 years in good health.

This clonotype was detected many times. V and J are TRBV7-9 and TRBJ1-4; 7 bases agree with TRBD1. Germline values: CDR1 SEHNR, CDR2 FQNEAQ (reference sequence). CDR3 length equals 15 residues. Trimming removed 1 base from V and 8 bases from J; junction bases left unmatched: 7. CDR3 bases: TGTGCCAGCAGCTTAGTCAGGGGGTCTCCGGAAAAACTGTTTTTT. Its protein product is CASSLVRGSPEKLFF.

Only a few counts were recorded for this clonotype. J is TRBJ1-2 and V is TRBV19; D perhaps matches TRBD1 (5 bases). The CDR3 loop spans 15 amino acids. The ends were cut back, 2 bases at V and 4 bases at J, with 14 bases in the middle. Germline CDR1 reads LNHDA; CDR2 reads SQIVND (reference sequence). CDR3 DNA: TGTGCCAGTAGTATACAGACAGTGAAATCCTATGGCTACACCTTC. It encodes CASSIQTVKSYGYTF.

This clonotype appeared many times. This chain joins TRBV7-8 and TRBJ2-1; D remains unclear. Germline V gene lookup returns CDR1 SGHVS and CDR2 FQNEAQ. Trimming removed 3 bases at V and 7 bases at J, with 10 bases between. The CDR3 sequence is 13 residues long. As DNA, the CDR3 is TGTGCCAGCAGCTTTATGCGCGAAAATGAGCAGTTCTTC. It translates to CASSFMRENEQFF.

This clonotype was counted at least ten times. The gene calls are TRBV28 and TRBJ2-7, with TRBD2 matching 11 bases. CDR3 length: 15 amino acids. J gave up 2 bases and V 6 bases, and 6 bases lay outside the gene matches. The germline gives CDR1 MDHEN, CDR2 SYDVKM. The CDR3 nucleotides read TGTGCCAGCAGCCGTGGGACTAGCGGCCCCTACGAGCAGTACTTC. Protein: CASSRGTSGPYEQYF.

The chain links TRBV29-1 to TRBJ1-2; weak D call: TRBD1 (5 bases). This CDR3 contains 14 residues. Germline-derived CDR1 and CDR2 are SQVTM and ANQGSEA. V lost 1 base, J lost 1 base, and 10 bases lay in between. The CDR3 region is CSVEGGGFNYGYTF. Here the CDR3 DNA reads TGCAGCGTTGAAGGGGGGGGATTTAACTATGGCTACACCTTC.

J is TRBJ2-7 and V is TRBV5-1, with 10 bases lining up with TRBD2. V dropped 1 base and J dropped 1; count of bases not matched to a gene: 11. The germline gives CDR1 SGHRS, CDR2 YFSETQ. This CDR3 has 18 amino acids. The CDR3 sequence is CASSLRGLAGVGSYEQYF. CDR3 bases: TGCGCCAGCAGCTTGCGGGGTCTAGCGGGAGTCGGGTCCTACGAGCAGTACTTC.

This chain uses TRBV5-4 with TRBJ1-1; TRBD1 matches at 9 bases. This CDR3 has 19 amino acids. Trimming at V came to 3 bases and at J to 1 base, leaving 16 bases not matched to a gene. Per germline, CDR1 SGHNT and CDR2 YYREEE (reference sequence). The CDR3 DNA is TGTGCCAGCAGCTCGTTTGGACAGGGGAGGTCGTCGGGGAACACTGAAGCTTTCTTT. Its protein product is CASSSFGQGRSSGNTEAFF.

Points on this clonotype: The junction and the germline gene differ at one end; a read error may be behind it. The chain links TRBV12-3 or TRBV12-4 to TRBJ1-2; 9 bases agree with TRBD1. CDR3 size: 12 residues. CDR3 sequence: CASSLGTGARIF. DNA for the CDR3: TGTGCCAGCAGTTTAGGGACAGGGGCACGCATCTTC.

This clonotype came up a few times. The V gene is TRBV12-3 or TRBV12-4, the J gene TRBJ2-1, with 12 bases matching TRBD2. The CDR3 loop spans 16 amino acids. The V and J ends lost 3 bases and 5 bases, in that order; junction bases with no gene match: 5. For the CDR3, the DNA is TGTGCCAGCAGTTTGACTAGCGGGAGAGCCAACAATGAGCAGTTCTTC. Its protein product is CASSLTSGRANNEQFF.

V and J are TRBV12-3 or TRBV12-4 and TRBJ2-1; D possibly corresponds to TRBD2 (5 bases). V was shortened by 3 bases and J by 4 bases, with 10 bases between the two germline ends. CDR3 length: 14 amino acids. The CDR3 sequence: CASSFRRAYNEQFF. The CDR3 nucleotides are TGTGCCAGCAGTTTTCGGCGGGCTTACAATGAGCAGTTCTTC.

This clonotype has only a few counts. CDR3 loop: CASSRPDRDYEQYF. CDR3 bases: TGTGCCAGCAGCCGACCTGACAGAGACTACGAGCAGTACTTC. The J gene is TRBJ2-7, the V gene TRBV7-9; D is perhaps TRBD1 (5 bases). V shed 5 bases and J shed 3 bases, with 14 bases lying between them. CDR3 length equals 14 residues. Germline-derived CDR1 and CDR2 are SEHNR and FQNEAQ (reference sequence).

CDR3 residues: CSVDGNPAYNEQFF. CDR3 nucleotide sequence: TGCAGCGTTGATGGTAACCCCGCCTACAATGAGCAGTTCTTC. V gene TRBV29-1 combines with J gene TRBJ2-1, with D unresolved. Germline CDR1 SQVTM, CDR2 ANQGSEA. Trimming removed 3 bases from V and 2 bases from J, with 11 bases in between. The CDR3 extends over 14 amino acids.

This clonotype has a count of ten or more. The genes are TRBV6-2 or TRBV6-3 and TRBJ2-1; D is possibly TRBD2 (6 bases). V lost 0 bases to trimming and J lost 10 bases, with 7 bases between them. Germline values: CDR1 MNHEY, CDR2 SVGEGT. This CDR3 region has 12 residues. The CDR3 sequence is CASSYSGGEQFF. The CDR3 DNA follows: TGTGCCAGCAGTTACTCCGGGGGAGAGCAGTTCTTC.

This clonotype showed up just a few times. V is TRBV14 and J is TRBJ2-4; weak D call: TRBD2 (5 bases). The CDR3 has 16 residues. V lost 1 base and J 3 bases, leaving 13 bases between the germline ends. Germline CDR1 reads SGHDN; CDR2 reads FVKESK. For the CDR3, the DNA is TGTGCCAGCAGCCAAGGCCCCGGGGTCGGCAAAAACATTCAGTACTTC. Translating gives CASSQGPGVGKNIQYF.

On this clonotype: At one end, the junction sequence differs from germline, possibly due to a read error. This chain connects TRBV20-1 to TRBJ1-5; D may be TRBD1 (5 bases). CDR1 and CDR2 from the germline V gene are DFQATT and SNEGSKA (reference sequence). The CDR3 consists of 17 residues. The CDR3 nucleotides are TGCTGTGCTAGAGGTTTAGAGGGGATGATGAGCAATCAGCCCCAGCATTTT. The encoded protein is CCARGLEGMMSNQPQHF.

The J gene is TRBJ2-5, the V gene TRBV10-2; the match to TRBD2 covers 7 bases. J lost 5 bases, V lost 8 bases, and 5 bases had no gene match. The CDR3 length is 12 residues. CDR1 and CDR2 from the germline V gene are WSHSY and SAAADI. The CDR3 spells CASHGLVETQYF. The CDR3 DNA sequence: TGCGCCAGCCACGGACTAGTGGAGACCCAGTACTTC.

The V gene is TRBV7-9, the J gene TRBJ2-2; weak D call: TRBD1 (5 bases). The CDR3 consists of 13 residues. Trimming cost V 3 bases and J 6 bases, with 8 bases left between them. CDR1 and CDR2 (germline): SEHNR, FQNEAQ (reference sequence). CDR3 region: CASSFQGAGELFF. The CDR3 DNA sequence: TGTGCCAGCAGCTTCCAAGGGGCCGGGGAGCTGTTTTTT.

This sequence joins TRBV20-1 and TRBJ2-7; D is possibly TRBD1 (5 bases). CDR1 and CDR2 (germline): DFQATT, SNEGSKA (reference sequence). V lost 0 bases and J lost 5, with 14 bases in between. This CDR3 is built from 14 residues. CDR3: CSAREVAGYNEQYV. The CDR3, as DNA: TGCAGTGCTAGAGAGGTGGCAGGGTATAACGAGCAGTACGTC.

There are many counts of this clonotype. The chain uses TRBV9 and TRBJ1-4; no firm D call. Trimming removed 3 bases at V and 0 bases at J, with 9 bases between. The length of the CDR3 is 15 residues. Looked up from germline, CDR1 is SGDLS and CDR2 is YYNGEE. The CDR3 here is CASSADITTNEKLFF. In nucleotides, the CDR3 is TGTGCCAGCAGCGCCGACATAACAACTAATGAAAAACTGTTTTTT.

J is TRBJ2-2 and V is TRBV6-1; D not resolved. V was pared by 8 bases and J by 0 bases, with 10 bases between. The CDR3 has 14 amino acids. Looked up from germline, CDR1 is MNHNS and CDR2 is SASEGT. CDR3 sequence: CASAPVANTGELFF. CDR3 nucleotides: TGTGCCAGCGCCCCGGTAGCGAACACCGGGGAGCTGTTTTTT.

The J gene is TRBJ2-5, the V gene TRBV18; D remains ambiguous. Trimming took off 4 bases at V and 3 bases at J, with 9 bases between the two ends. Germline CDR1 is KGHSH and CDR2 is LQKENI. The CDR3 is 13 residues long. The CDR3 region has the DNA TGTGCCAGCTCACAAAACATGGAAGAGACCCAGTACTTC. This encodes CASSQNMEETQYF.

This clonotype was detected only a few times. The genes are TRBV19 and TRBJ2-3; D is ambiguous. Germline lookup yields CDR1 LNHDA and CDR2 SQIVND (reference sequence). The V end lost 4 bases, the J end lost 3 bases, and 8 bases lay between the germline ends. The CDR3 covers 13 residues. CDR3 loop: CASSTRMTDTQYF. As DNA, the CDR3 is TGTGCCAGTAGTACCCGGATGACAGATACGCAGTATTTT. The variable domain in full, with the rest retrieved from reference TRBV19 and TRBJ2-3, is DGGITQSPKYLFRKEGQNVTLSCEQNLNHDAMYWYRQDPGQGLRLIYYSQIVNDFQKGDIAEGYSVSREKKESFPLTVTSAQKNPTAFYLCASSTRMTDTQYFGPGTRLTVL.

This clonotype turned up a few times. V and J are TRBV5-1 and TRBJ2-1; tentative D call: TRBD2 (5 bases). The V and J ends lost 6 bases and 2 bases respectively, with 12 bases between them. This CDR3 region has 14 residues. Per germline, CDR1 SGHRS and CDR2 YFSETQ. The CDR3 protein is CASKERAAYNEQFF. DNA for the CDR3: TGCGCCAGCAAGGAGAGGGCGGCCTACAATGAGCAGTTCTTC.

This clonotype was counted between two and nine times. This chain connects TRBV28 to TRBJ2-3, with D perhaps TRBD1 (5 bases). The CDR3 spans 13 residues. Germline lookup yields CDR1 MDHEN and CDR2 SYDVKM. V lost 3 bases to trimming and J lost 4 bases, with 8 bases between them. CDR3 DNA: TGTGCCAGCAGTTTCGTGGGGCCAGATACGCAGTATTTT. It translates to CASSFVGPDTQYF.

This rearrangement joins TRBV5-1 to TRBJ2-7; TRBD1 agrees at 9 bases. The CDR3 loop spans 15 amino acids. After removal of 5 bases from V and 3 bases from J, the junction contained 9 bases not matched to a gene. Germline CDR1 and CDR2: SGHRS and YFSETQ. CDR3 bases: TGCGCCAGCAGGACCGGGACAGGGCTAAGCTACGAGCAGTACTTC. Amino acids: CASRTGTGLSYEQYF.

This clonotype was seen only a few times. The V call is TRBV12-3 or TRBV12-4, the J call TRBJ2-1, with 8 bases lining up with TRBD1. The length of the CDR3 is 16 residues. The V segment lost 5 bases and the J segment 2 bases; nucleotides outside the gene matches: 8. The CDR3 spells CASSPRTGQAYNEQFF. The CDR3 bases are TGTGCCAGCAGTCCCCGGACAGGGCAGGCCTACAATGAGCAGTTCTTC.

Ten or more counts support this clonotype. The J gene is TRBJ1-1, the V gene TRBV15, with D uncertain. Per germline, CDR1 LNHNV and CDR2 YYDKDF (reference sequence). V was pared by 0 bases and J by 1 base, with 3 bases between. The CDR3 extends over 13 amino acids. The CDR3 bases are TGTGCCACCAGCAGAGAACCGAACACTGAAGCTTTCTTT. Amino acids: CATSREPNTEAFF.

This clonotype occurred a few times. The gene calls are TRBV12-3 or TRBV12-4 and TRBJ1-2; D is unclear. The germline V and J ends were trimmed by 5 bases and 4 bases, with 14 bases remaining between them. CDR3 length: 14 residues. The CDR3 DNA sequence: TGTGCCAGCAGTACCCTGACGGGTGCCTATGGCTACACCTTC. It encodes CASSTLTGAYGYTF.

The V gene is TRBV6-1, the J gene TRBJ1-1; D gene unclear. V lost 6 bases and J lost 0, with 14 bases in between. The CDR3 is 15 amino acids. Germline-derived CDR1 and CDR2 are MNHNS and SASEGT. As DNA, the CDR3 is TGTGCCAGCAGCCCCCAAGGGCGGTTGAACACTGAAGCTTTCTTT. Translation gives CASSPQGRLNTEAFF.

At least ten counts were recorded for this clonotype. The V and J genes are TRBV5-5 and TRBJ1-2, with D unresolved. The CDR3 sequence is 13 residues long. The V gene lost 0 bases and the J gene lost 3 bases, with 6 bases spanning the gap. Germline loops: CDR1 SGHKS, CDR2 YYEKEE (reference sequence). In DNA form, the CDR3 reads TGTGCCAGCAGCTTGGCCCGGGACTATGGCTACACCTTC. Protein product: CASSLARDYGYTF.

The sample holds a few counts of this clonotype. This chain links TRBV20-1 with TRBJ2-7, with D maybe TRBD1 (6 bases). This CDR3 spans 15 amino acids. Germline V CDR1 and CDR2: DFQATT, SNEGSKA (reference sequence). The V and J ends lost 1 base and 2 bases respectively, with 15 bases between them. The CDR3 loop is CSARVGGSPTYEQYF. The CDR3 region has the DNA TGCAGTGCTAGAGTAGGGGGATCCCCAACCTACGAGCAGTACTTC.

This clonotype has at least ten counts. CDR3 nucleotide sequence: TGCAGTGCTACTTCTGGGACCTATGGCTACACCTTC. Translation gives CSATSGTYGYTF. V usage is TRBV20-1 and J usage is TRBJ1-2; D may be TRBD1 (5 bases). The CDR3 has 12 amino acids. V was cut by 4 bases and J by 4 bases, with 10 bases left in between. Germline V gene sequence: CDR1 DFQATT, CDR2 SNEGSKA (reference sequence).